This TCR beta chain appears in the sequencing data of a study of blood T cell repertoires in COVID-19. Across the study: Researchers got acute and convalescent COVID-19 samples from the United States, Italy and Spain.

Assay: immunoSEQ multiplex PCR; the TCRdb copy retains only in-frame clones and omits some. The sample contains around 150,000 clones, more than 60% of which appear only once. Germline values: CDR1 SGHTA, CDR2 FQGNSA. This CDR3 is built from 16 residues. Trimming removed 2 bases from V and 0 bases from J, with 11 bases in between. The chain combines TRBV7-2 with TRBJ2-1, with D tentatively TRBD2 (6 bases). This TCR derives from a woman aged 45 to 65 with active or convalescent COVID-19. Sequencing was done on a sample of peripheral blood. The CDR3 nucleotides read TGTGCCAGCAGCTTAATGCCAGCGGGCTCCTACAATGAGCAGTTCTTC. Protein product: CASSLMPAGSYNEQFF. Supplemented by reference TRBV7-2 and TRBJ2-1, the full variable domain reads GAGVSQSPSNKVTEKGKDVELRCDPISGHTALYWYRQSLGQGLEFLIYFQGNSAPDKSGLPSDRFSAERTGGSVSTLTIQRTQQEDSAVYLCASSLMPAGSYNEQFFGPGTRLTVL.